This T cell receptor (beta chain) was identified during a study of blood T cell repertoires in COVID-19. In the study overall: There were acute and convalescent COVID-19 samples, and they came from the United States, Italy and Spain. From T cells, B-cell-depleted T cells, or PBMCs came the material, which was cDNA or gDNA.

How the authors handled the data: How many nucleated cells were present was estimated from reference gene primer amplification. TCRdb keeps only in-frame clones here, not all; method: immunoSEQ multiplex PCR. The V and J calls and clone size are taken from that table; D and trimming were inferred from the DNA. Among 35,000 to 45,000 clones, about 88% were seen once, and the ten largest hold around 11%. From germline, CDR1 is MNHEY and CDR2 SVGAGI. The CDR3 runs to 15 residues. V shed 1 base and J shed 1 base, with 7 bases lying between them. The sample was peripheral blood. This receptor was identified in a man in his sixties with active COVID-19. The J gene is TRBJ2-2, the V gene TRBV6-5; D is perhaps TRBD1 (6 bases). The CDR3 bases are TGTGCCAGCAGTTACTGGGACATGAACACCGGGGAGCTGTTTTTT. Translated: CASSYWDMNTGELFF.